This T cell receptor (beta chain) originates from a study of response to subunit inactivated influenza vaccine. Study-wide findings and caveats: Every seasonal influenza vaccination brings in few new T cells, the authors suggested.

TCRdb re-called the RT-PCR reads through MiXCR, storing one row per CDR3 protein. The profile covers hundreds of thousands of distinct CDR3 sequences, with approximately 13% appearing a single time and around 6.5% taken by the ten largest. This clonotype was observed a few times. Its antigen is not identified. This sample comprised PBMCs from blood, obtained around 15 days before vaccination. This receptor was obtained from a man aged 45 to 65 who received an inactivated influenza vaccine.

Here the CDR3 reads CASSLGGGRTLYEQYF. The CDR3 DNA reads TGTGCCAGCAGCTTGGGGGGGGGACGAACTCTTTACGAGCAGTACTTC. The chain has TRBV5-8 and TRBJ2-7; 7 bases are shared with TRBD2. With V trimmed by 0 bases and J by 4 bases, 10 bases remained unmatched. Looked up from germline, CDR1 is SGHTS and CDR2 is YDEGEE. The CDR3 sequence is 16 residues long.